The present entry profiles one T cell receptor beta chain with its context. Its antigen remains unidentified. Germline CDR1 reads SGHTA; CDR2 reads FQGNSA. This CDR3 contains 16 residues. The data stem from a study of T cells expressing NK-cell markers. As for the study in general: Repertoire data for TCR beta were derived from sorted T cells (CD3+CD56+NKG2C+, CD3+CD56+NKG2C- and CD3+CD56-NKG2C+). Among eight sequenced donors, seven carried HCMV seropositivity while one was seronegative. Study results and caveats: The CD3+CD56-NKG2C+ fraction of a handful of donors was likewise dominated by these clonotypes.

5'RACE template switching built TCR beta cDNA with unique molecular identifiers. Reprocessing the 5' RACE reads, TCRdb reports a single entry for every CDR3 protein and omits DNA. The data show 550,000 to 600,000 distinct CDR3 sequences, and the top ten clones hold 3% to 4.5%. This clonotype was sampled from a man younger than 35 in good health. Sequencing was carried out using blood T cells: a sorted CD56 or NKG2C T cell subset, CD4+ or CD8+ T cells, or bulk PBMC T cells (not recorded which). This chain uses TRBV7-2 with TRBJ2-1; without DNA, the TCRdb call of TRBD1 cannot be checked. The CDR3 loop is CASSPGGGVAYNEQFF.